One sample yielded the 6 T cell receptor beta chains listed below, sequenced in a study of blood T cell repertoires in COVID-19. Only in-frame clones appear in the TCRdb table, and some are missing; sequencing was by immunoSEQ multiplex PCR. The sample holds roughly 16,000 clones, approximately 80% seen once. Sequenced sample: peripheral blood. Receptor source: an elderly man with active COVID-19.

The genes are TRBV20-1 and TRBJ2-3; the D gene is possibly TRBD1 (6 bases). The CDR3 contains 10 residues. Germline CDR1 reads DFQATT; CDR2 reads SNEGSKA (reference sequence). V lost 5 bases and J lost 9, with 9 bases in between. CDR3 sequence reads: CSAGQITQYF. CDR3 DNA: TGCAGTGCTGGACAGATAACGCAGTATTTT.

This clone has just a few counts. The rearrangement links TRBV9 to TRBJ2-6, with TRBD2 matching 7 bases. V lost 2 bases to trimming and J lost 1 base; unmatched junction nucleotides: 12. This CDR3 region has 19 residues. The germline V gene encodes CDR1 SGDLS and CDR2 YYNGEE. The CDR3 is CASSVGPLGRASGANVLTF. CDR3 bases: TGTGCCAGCAGCGTGGGCCCCTTGGGGAGGGCGTCTGGGGCCAACGTCCTGACTTTC.

The chain recombines TRBV3-1 (or the pseudogene TRBV3-2) with TRBJ1-2; 10 bases line up with TRBD1. Trimming at V came to 0 bases and at J to 0 bases, leaving 4 bases not matched to a gene. Per germline, CDR1 LGHDT and CDR2 YNNKEL (reference sequence). This CDR3 has 17 residues. CDR3 residues: CASSQEDRGPTNYGYTF. The CDR3 DNA reads as TGTGCCAGCAGCCAAGAAGACAGGGGGCCCACTAACTATGGCTACACCTTC.

The chain combines TRBV30 with TRBJ2-7; tentative D call: TRBD2 (6 bases). V was pared by 2 bases and J by 5 bases, with 16 bases between. This CDR3 region has 14 residues. Germline V lookup: CDR1 GTSNPN, CDR2 SVGIG (reference sequence). CDR3 in amino acids: CAWSRGGPDHEQYF. The CDR3 nucleotides read TGTGCCTGGAGTCGCGGAGGGCCGGATCACGAGCAGTACTTC.

This chain uses TRBV27 with TRBJ1-1; possible D gene TRBD1, 6 bases. Trimming left V 6 bases short and J 8 bases short, with 16 bases between. The CDR3 is 13 amino acids. Germline V gene data show CDR1 as MNHEY and CDR2 as SMNVEV (reference sequence). Written as DNA, the CDR3 is TGTGCCAGCAGCCCCTCTCGGGGGGCGGAAGCTTTCTTT. This sequence encodes CASSPSRGAEAFF.

V gene TRBV29-1 combines with J gene TRBJ2-1, with 8 bases lining up with TRBD1. This CDR3 has 13 residues. V trimming: 5 bases; J trimming: 4 bases; junction bases outside the gene matches: 4. Per the germline V gene, CDR1 is SQVTM and CDR2 is ANQGSEA. The CDR3 DNA is TGCAGCGTTCAGGACAGGGTTTACAATGAGCAGTTCTTC. Translated, it gives CSVQDRVYNEQFF.